One T cell receptor (beta chain) is described in this entry. What it binds is not known. This specimen belongs to a study of T cell responses to AZD1222 COVID-19 vaccine. Turning to the study itself: Pooled in the analysis were second doses at about 4 or about 12 weeks.

Germline CDR1 reads MNHEY; CDR2 reads SVGEGT. The V gene lost 0 bases and the J gene lost 6 bases, with 5 bases spanning the gap. This CDR3 spans 13 amino acids. Study-level results: Only 5 to 7 individuals given AZD1222 were seropositive at baseline. The study found vaccine-associated CD4 TCRs spanning spike, dominant at 160-218 and 743-854. Clonal diversity was possibly underestimated, and white British individuals and females predominated among donors.

The protocol was immunoSEQ multiplex PCR, while the TCRdb copy is restricted to in-frame clones and leaves out a portion. The sample lists 100,000 to 120,000 clones; roughly 92% were seen once. The J gene is TRBJ2-2, the V gene TRBV6-2 or TRBV6-3; D unclear. This sequence was found in an adult in good health. The input for sequencing was peripheral blood, taken on day 0 of AZD1222 vaccination. This CDR3 reads CASSYSTSGELFF. In DNA form, the CDR3 reads TGTGCCAGCAGTTACTCGACATCCGGGGAGCTGTTTTTT.